These T cell receptor beta chains were read from a single sample in a study of shared clonotypes between healthy human individuals. Sequencing used immunoSEQ multiplex PCR; TCRdb keeps in-frame clones, though not all of them. Of some 2 million clones detected, less than 95% appear once; the ten largest clones hold roughly 1.1%. Sample: naive CD8+ T cells sorted from blood. The receptors were gathered from a man aged 18 to 29 in good health. CDR3s include the opening cysteine and the closing phenylalanine or tryptophan. D genes are given only for firm matches. A row's size may be missing; if present it is once, few, many or a size class.

j_call	clone_size	v_call	d_call	cdr3_aa	cdr3_nt
TRBJ2-2	NA	TRBV6-1	NA	CASSEAEAGAANTGELFF	TGTGCCAGCAGTGAAGCAGAGGCGGGGGCCGCGAACACCGGGGAGCTGTTTTTT
TRBJ2-1	NA	TRBV18	TRBD2	CASSAGVAGGLHNEQFF	TGTGCCAGCTCAGCTGGGGTAGCGGGAGGTTTGCACAATGAGCAGTTCTTC
TRBJ2-7	NA	TRBV7-8	TRBD1	CASSLAGQSPYEQYF	TGTGCCAGCAGCTTAGCGGGACAGAGCCCCTACGAGCAGTACTTC
TRBJ1-1	NA	TRBV5-1	NA	CASSLLQTNTEAFF	TGCGCCAGCAGCTTGTTGCAGACGAACACTGAAGCTTTCTTT
TRBJ1-4	NA	TRBV7-9	TRBD1	CASSAQTGGVLDEKLFF	TGTGCCAGCAGCGCCCAGACAGGGGGCGTATTGGATGAAAAACTGTTTTTT
TRBJ1-6	once	TRBV16	NA	CASSHSSEVEGRYSPLHF	TGTGCCAGCAGCCACTCTTCGGAGGTGGAGGGGAGGTATTCACCCCTCCACTTT
TRBJ2-1	NA	TRBV9	TRBD1	CASSNAHRGVVSYNEQFF	TGTGCCAGCAGCAACGCTCACAGGGGAGTGGTATCCTACAATGAGCAGTTCTTC
TRBJ1-2	NA	TRBV25-1	NA	CASSEYRTLWSDGYTF	TGTGCCAGCAGTGAATATCGGACCCTCTGGTCGGATGGCTACACCTTC
TRBJ2-3	NA	TRBV7-6	NA	CASSPPIEDTQYF	TGTGCCAGCAGCCCGCCGATAGAAGATACGCAGTATTTT
TRBJ2-7	NA	TRBV9	NA	CASSVDGVVSNEQYF	TGTGCCAGCAGCGTAGATGGGGTTGTGAGTAACGAGCAGTACTTC
TRBJ1-5	NA	TRBV28	NA	CASSLSTNQPQHF	TGTGCCAGCAGTTTATCCACGAATCAGCCCCAGCATTTT
TRBJ2-5	NA	TRBV11-2	NA	CASSFPLGGRLQETQYF	TGTGCCAGCAGCTTCCCACTGGGAGGAAGGTTGCAAGAGACCCAGTACTTC
TRBJ2-3	NA	TRBV6-5	TRBD2	CASSYSTSGTDTQYF	TGTGCCAGCAGTTACTCGACTAGCGGGACAGATACGCAGTATTTT